This T cell receptor beta chain came from a study of post-analysis software for immune sequencing data. Study at large: In terms of disease course, relapsing-remitting, secondary progressive and progressive-relapsing multiple sclerosis were included.

Study-wide results and caveats: Strong co-clustering by F measure linked samples that shared a preparation batch. Versus controls, multiple sclerosis patients showed significantly lower diversity (normalized Chao1).

Of note for this clonotype: Its antigen is currently unknown.

TCR beta cDNA libraries had unique molecular identifiers. One entry per CDR3 protein, called by TCRdb with MiXCR from the PCR reads. Here the sample spans roughly 870,000 distinct CDR3 sequences, approximately 50% being singletons. The TCR was taken from a girl under 18 with multiple sclerosis. The sequencing sample was made of blood.

Here the CDR3 reads CASSQDPGIEQFF. In DNA, the CDR3 is TGTGCCAGCAGCCAAGATCCAGGGATTGAGCAGTTCTTC. This rearrangement joins TRBV14 to TRBJ2-1, with D possibly matching TRBD1 (5 bases). Germline loops: CDR1 SGHDN, CDR2 FVKESK. The germline V and J ends were trimmed by 0 bases and 9 bases, with 9 bases remaining between them. This CDR3 is built from 13 residues.